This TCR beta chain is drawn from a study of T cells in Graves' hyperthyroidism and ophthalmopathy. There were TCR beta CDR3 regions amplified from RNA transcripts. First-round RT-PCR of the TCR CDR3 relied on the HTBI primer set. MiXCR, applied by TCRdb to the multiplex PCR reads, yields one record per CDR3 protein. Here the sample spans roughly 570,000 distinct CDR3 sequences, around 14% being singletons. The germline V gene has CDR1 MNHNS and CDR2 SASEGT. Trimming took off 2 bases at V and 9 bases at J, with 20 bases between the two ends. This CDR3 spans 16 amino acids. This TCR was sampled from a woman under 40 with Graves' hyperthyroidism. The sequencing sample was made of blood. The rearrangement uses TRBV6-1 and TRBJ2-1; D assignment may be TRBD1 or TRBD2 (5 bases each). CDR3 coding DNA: TGTGCCAGCAGTGAATTGGAGGACTGGGGGTTTGGTGAGCAGTTCTTC. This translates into CASSELEDWGFGEQFF.